One sample yielded the 4 T cell receptor beta chains listed below, sequenced in a study of blood T cell repertoires in COVID-19. Data came from immunoSEQ multiplex PCR; TCRdb stores just in-frame clones and leaves some out. The sample lists 200,000 to 250,000 clones, 80% to 85% occurring once. The sample taken for sequencing was peripheral blood. The receptors were gathered from a woman under 40 who had recovered from COVID-19.

Points on this clone: The same CDR3 can be traced to other DNA sequences in this sample. This sequence joins TRBV9 and TRBJ2-3; 10 positions agree with TRBD1. This CDR3 comprises 14 residues. With 4 bases clipped from V and 3 bases from J, the junction kept 2 bases outside the gene matches. CDR1 SGDLS and CDR2 YYNGEE come from the germline V gene. The CDR3 nucleotides read TGTGCCAGCAGCCCGGGACAGGGGACAGATACGCAGTATTTT. Protein: CASSPGQGTDTQYF.

The chain combines TRBV12-3 or TRBV12-4 with TRBJ2-4; tentative D call: TRBD1 (5 bases). The V end was cut by 3 bases, the J end by 6 bases, with 9 bases between. The CDR3 sequence is 13 residues long. The CDR3 DNA follows: TGTGCCAGCAGTTTGGGAAGGGGAAACATTCAGTACTTC. This sequence encodes CASSLGRGNIQYF.

The V and J genes are TRBV2 and TRBJ2-3; possible D gene TRBD2, 5 bases. Germline-derived CDR1 and CDR2 are SNHLY and FYNNEI. With 6 bases removed from V and 0 bases from J, the gap between germline ends came to 10 bases. The CDR3 length is 14 residues. The DNA for the CDR3 is TGTGCCAGCAGGGACTTCACTAGCACAGATACGCAGTATTTT. Its translation is CASRDFTSTDTQYF. Full variable domain (missing parts from reference TRBV2 and TRBJ2-3): EPEVTQTPSHQVTQMGQEVILRCVPISNHLYFYWYRQILGQKVEFLVSFYNNEISEKSEIFDDQFSVERPDGSNFTLKIRSTKLEDSAMYFCASRDFTSTDTQYFGPGTRLTVL.

This chain joins TRBV27 and TRBJ1-3, with D possibly matching TRBD1 (5 bases). Trimming took 6 bases from V and 0 from J, leaving 12 bases between them. This CDR3 spans 15 amino acids. Germline CDR1 MNHEY, CDR2 SMNVEV (reference sequence). The CDR3 loop reads CASSLDRYSGNTIYF. CDR3 in DNA: TGTGCCAGCAGCCTTGACAGATACTCTGGAAACACCATATATTTT.